The next 32 T cell receptor beta chains were all read from a single sample in a study of cytomegalovirus exposure and HLA in healthy donors. 13 Jbeta primers and 60 Vbeta primers were used for the PCR. The repertoire was sequenced with immunoSEQ multiplex PCR; TCRdb's copy has only in-frame clones and lacks some. Here the sample spans approximately 130,000 clones, around 83% being singletons. Sequencing used PBMCs. These receptors originate from a woman aged 25 to 45 in good health and CMV-seropositive.

The chain combines TRBV2 with TRBJ1-6, with D possibly TRBD1 on 5 matching bases. CDR1 is SNHLY, CDR2 FYNNEI, per germline. With 6 bases removed from V and 9 bases from J, the gap between germline ends came to 24 bases. CDR3 length: 17 amino acids. The DNA for the CDR3 is TGTGCCAGCAGGTCCCGGGGGGAAGGAATAATAATTTCACCCCTCCACTTT. Encoded protein: CASRSRGEGIIISPLHF.

The rearrangement joins TRBV18 to TRBJ2-5; D is unresolved. V was trimmed by 2 bases and J by 1 base, leaving 8 bases between them. This CDR3 comprises 14 residues. Germline CDR1 and CDR2: KGHSH and LQKENI. CDR3 sequence: CASSPEMIQETQYF. CDR3 DNA: TGTGCCAGCTCACCAGAGATGATCCAAGAGACCCAGTACTTC.

This clone appeared once. V usage is TRBV19 and J usage is TRBJ1-1, with a possible D match to TRBD1 (5 bases). The CDR3 has 17 amino acids. CDR1 LNHDA and CDR2 SQIVND come from the germline V gene (reference sequence). The V gene lost 4 bases and the J gene lost 1 base, with 19 bases spanning the gap. The CDR3 bases are TGTGCCAGTAGTACCCTCCTGAAAGGGGAGGGGAACACTGAAGCTTTCTTT. Protein: CASSTLLKGEGNTEAFF.

The chain recombines TRBV28 with TRBJ2-2, with a weak D call TRBD1 (6 bases). The CDR3 runs to 18 residues. The germline V gene encodes CDR1 MDHEN and CDR2 SYDVKM. Trimming took off 6 bases at V and 2 bases at J, with 22 bases between the two ends. The CDR3: CASRGEDGTTVNTGELFF. The CDR3 bases are TGTGCCAGCAGGGGGGAAGACGGGACAACTGTAAACACCGGGGAGCTGTTTTTT. Variable domain in full (rest from reference TRBV28 and TRBJ2-2): DVKVTQSSRYLVKRTGEKVFLECVQDMDHENMFWYRQDPGLGLRLIYFSYDVKMKEKGDIPEGYSVSREKKERFSLILESASTNQTSMYLCASRGEDGTTVNTGELFFGEGSRLTVL.

The genes are TRBV7-9 and TRBJ1-1, with D perhaps matching TRBD1 (5 bases). This CDR3 region has 14 residues. Germline values: CDR1 SEHNR, CDR2 FQNEAQ (reference sequence). Trimming stripped 2 bases from V and 8 bases from J, with 15 bases between. The CDR3: CASSLYDRPTEAFF. CDR3 in DNA: TGTGCCAGCAGCTTATATGACAGACCGACCGAAGCTTTCTTT.

The chain carries TRBV18 and TRBJ1-6; no clear D. The germline V and J ends were trimmed by 6 bases and 0 bases, with 6 bases remaining between them. CDR1 and CDR2 (germline): KGHSH, LQKENI. This CDR3 is built from 14 residues. The CDR3 DNA follows: TGTGCCAGCTCCCCCGGCTCCTATAATTCACCCCTCCACTTT. It is translated as CASSPGSYNSPLHF.

The chain uses TRBV19 and TRBJ2-1, with 7 bases that match TRBD1. Per the germline V gene, CDR1 is LNHDA and CDR2 is SQIVND (reference sequence). With 3 bases clipped from V and 4 bases from J, the junction kept 3 bases outside the gene matches. The CDR3 sequence is 14 residues long. The CDR3 nucleotides read TGTGCCAGTAGTATGGGGGACAGTTACAATGAGCAGTTCTTC. Residues: CASSMGDSYNEQFF.

This chain connects TRBV30 to TRBJ2-6, with a tentative D call TRBD2 (7 bases). CDR3 length: 16 residues. Between the trimmed V and J ends, which lost 7 bases and 3 bases, there was a span of 19 bases. Looked up from germline, CDR1 is GTSNPN and CDR2 is SVGIG (reference sequence). CDR3 nucleotides: TGTGCCTCAGAACGGGGGGCCCTCAGTGGGGCCAACGTCCTGACTTTC. The encoded protein is CASERGALSGANVLTF.

V gene TRBV6-5 combines with J gene TRBJ2-3; a weak D match, TRBD1 (5 bases). The CDR3 loop spans 14 amino acids. V lost 4 bases, J lost 0 bases, and 8 bases lay in between. Germline CDR1 is MNHEY and CDR2 is SVGAGI. The CDR3 protein is CASSSTASTDTQYF. CDR3 nucleotides: TGTGCCAGCAGTTCGACAGCTAGCACAGATACGCAGTATTTT.

The CDR3 bases are TGTGCCAGTACCGGAGGTCACATAGTGCGGGGTCAGCCCCAGCATTTT. Its protein is CASTGGHIVRGQPQHF. The genes are TRBV19 and TRBJ1-5, with D hard to call. The CDR3 runs 16 residues. Germline values: CDR1 LNHDA, CDR2 SQIVND (reference sequence). V dropped 7 bases and J dropped 6 bases, with 22 bases sitting between them.

The rearrangement links TRBV29-1 to TRBJ1-1; D might be TRBD1 (5 bases). The germline V and J ends were trimmed by 2 bases and 7 bases, with 14 bases remaining between them. Germline CDR1 SQVTM, CDR2 ANQGSEA. CDR3 length: 13 amino acids. CDR3 loop: CSVEIQAVCEAFF. CDR3 nucleotide sequence: TGCAGCGTTGAAATACAGGCCGTTTGTGAAGCTTTCTTT.

The chain uses TRBV7-9 and TRBJ1-1; no clear D gene. The length of the CDR3 is 15 residues. The V end lost 1 base, the J end lost 1 base, and 10 bases lay between the germline ends. Germline CDR1 and CDR2: SEHNR and FQNEAQ (reference sequence). CDR3 sequence reads: CASSLVPDKNTEAFF. In DNA, the CDR3 is TGTGCCAGCAGCTTAGTACCCGACAAGAACACTGAAGCTTTCTTT.

The chain couples TRBV7-3 to TRBJ2-2; D not resolved. CDR1 and CDR2 (germline): SGHTA, FQGTGA. Trimming stripped 0 bases from V and 0 bases from J, with 8 bases between. CDR3 length equals 16 residues. The CDR3 protein is CASSLTVAPNTGELFF. DNA for the CDR3: TGTGCCAGCAGCTTAACGGTGGCACCGAACACCGGGGAGCTGTTTTTT.

The gene calls are TRBV10-3 and TRBJ1-6; a weak D match, TRBD1 (5 bases). V was shortened by 3 bases and J by 10 bases, with 16 bases between the two germline ends. CDR3 length equals 15 residues. The germline CDR1 and CDR2 sequences are ENHRY and SYGVKD. Here the CDR3 reads CAISDPTEPRSPLHF. CDR3 DNA: TGTGCCATCAGTGACCCGACAGAGCCTAGATCACCCCTCCACTTT.

V usage is TRBV14 and J usage is TRBJ2-1; possibly TRBD1 for D (5 bases). The CDR3 length is 13 residues. Trimming stripped 3 bases from V and 12 bases from J, with 15 bases between. In germline, CDR1 is SGHDN, CDR2 FVKESK. The CDR3 bases are TGTGCCAGCAGCCACGTGACAGCACGAGGGCAGTTCTTC. It is translated as CASSHVTARGQFF.

The chain carries TRBV2 and TRBJ1-1; D perhaps matches TRBD1 (5 bases). CDR3 size: 12 residues. The V and J ends lost 8 bases and 5 bases respectively, with 12 bases between them. Germline V gene sequence: CDR1 SNHLY, CDR2 FYNNEI. CDR3 sequence reads: CASQGLGTEAFF. In DNA form, the CDR3 reads TGTGCCAGCCAGGGCCTGGGGACTGAAGCTTTCTTT.

The rearrangement joins TRBV6-1 to TRBJ1-1; 9 positions match TRBD1. This CDR3 is built from 14 residues. V gave up 6 bases and J gave up 5 bases; unmatched junction bases: 7. The germline CDR1 and CDR2 sequences are MNHNS and SASEGT. The CDR3 loop is CASSPGQGGTEAFF. DNA of the CDR3: TGTGCCAGCAGCCCGGGACAGGGCGGTACTGAAGCTTTCTTT.

This chain uses TRBV5-1 with TRBJ1-4, with D perhaps matching TRBD1 (6 bases). Per the germline V gene, CDR1 is SGHRS and CDR2 is YFSETQ. V was shortened by 3 bases and J by 2 bases, with 11 bases between the two germline ends. The CDR3 sequence is 15 residues long. CDR3 nucleotide sequence: TGCGCCAGCAGCTGGGGGGGGCGGACTAATGAAAAACTGTTTTTT. This translates into CASSWGGRTNEKLFF.

This clone was observed a handful of times. The chain couples TRBV5-4 to TRBJ1-2, with a weak D call TRBD1 (6 bases). This CDR3 region has 18 residues. The germline gives CDR1 SGHNT, CDR2 YYREEE (reference sequence). The V and J ends lost 1 base and 3 bases respectively, with 22 bases between them. The DNA for the CDR3 is TGTGCCAGCAGCTTGTACCCTCGACAGGACCCCATAGACTATGGCTACACCTTC. Its protein is CASSLYPRQDPIDYGYTF.

V usage is TRBV5-6 and J usage is TRBJ1-3, with D uncertain. This CDR3 has 15 amino acids. Germline lookup yields CDR1 SGHDT and CDR2 YYEEEE. V shed 0 bases and J shed 0 bases, with 7 bases lying between them. CDR3 DNA: TGTGCCAGCAGCTTGGAACTGAACTCTGGAAACACCATATATTTT. Its translation: CASSLELNSGNTIYF.

The chain links TRBV5-1 to TRBJ2-2; 9 bases are shared with TRBD2. CDR3 length: 15 residues. The V gene's germline CDR1 is SGHRS and CDR2 YFSETQ. J gave up 5 bases and V 5 bases, and 7 bases lay outside the gene matches. This CDR3 reads CASRSRGGLTGELFF. In nucleotides, the CDR3 is TGCGCCAGCAGGTCGCGGGGGGGCCTAACCGGGGAGCTGTTTTTT. Full variable domain (missing parts from reference TRBV5-1 and TRBJ2-2): KAGVTQTPRYLIKTRGQQVTLSCSPISGHRSVSWYQQTPGQGLQFLFEYFSETQRNKGNFPGRFSGRQFSNSRSEMNVSTLELGDSALYLCASRSRGGLTGELFFGEGSRLTVL.

This clone occurred a few times. CDR3 protein: CASSPQTGGNGYTF. DNA for the CDR3: TGTGCCAGCTCACCACAGACAGGGGGCAATGGCTACACCTTC. V and J are TRBV18 and TRBJ1-2; 10 bases line up with TRBD1. Losses at the gene ends were 1 base for V and 6 bases for J; bases not matched to a gene: 2. This CDR3 spans 14 amino acids. Germline V gene data show CDR1 as KGHSH and CDR2 as LQKENI.

The chain joins TRBV4-1 to TRBJ2-5; 13 bases match TRBD2. The CDR3 is 17 amino acids. The V and J ends lost 1 base and 3 bases, in that order; junction bases with no gene match: 5. Germline V CDR1 and CDR2: MGHRA, YSYEKL. CDR3 region: CASSQGFGTSGEETQYF. In nucleotides, the CDR3 is TGCGCCAGCAGCCAAGGTTTCGGGACTAGCGGGGAAGAGACCCAGTACTTC.

The chain combines TRBV27 with TRBJ1-1; D ambiguous. Trimming removed 6 bases at V and 1 base at J, with 9 bases between. CDR3 size: 13 residues. Germline CDR1 reads MNHEY; CDR2 reads SMNVEV (reference sequence). CDR3 DNA: TGTGCCAGCAGCAGGTTGAGGAACACTGAAGCTTTCTTT. Its protein product is CASSRLRNTEAFF.

The V call is TRBV4-2, the J call TRBJ2-7; 7 bases match TRBD2. The CDR3 is made up of 14 amino acids. Germline V gives CDR1 LGHNA, CDR2 YNFKEQ. The J segment lost 5 bases and the V segment lost 0 bases, leaving 4 bases of the junction unmatched. The CDR3 coding sequence is TGTGCCAGCAGCCAAGATGGGGGAGGGAACGAGCAGTACTTC. Protein product: CASSQDGGGNEQYF.

The chain links TRBV5-1 to TRBJ2-7; weak D call: TRBD2 (6 bases). The ends were cut back, 5 bases at V and 5 bases at J, with 17 bases in the middle. The CDR3 covers 14 residues. CDR1 is SGHRS, CDR2 YFSETQ, per germline. The CDR3 loop is CASSPLAALDEQYF. CDR3 nucleotides: TGCGCCAGCAGTCCTTTAGCGGCATTAGACGAGCAGTACTTC.

The rearrangement joins TRBV19 to TRBJ1-1; no firm D call. The length of the CDR3 is 14 residues. Germline V gives CDR1 LNHDA, CDR2 SQIVND (reference sequence). Deletions cut 0 bases from V and 3 bases from J, with 8 bases between. CDR3 protein: CASSIEAEDTEAFF. CDR3 DNA sequence: TGTGCCAGTAGTATAGAGGCGGAAGACACTGAAGCTTTCTTT.

The CDR3 sequence: CASSFAGVAQETQYF. The CDR3 bases are TGTGCCAGCAGCTTTGCAGGGGTTGCCCAAGAGACCCAGTACTTC. This chain connects TRBV7-9 to TRBJ2-5; possible D gene TRBD1, 6 bases. Between the trimmed V and J ends, which lost 3 bases and 1 base, there was a span of 12 bases. Germline assignment: CDR1 SEHNR and CDR2 FQNEAQ (reference sequence). The CDR3 is 15 residues long.

As for this clone: Mismatch with germline at one junction end may stem from a read error. The chain recombines TRBV15 with TRBJ1-5, with 7 bases matching TRBD1. The CDR3 consists of 15 residues. Per germline, CDR1 LNHNV and CDR2 YYDKDF (reference sequence). The CDR3 region is CATSRDRGSSQPQHF. In nucleotides, the CDR3 is TGTGCCACCAGCAGAGACAGGGGGAGCAGTCAGCCCCAGCATTTT. The complete variable domain, with remaining parts taken from reference TRBV15 and TRBJ1-5, reads DAMVIQNPRYQVTQFGKPVTLSCSQTLNHNVMYWYQQKSSQAPKLLFHYYDKDFNNEADTPDNFQSRRPNTSFCFLDIRSPGLGDTAMYLCATSRDRGSSQPQHFGDGTRLSIL.

The V call is TRBV5-1, the J call TRBJ1-1; possible D gene TRBD1, 5 bases. V lost 0 bases and J 5 bases, leaving 11 bases between the germline ends. CDR3 length equals 14 residues. CDR1 and CDR2 (germline): SGHRS, YFSETQ. The CDR3 region is CASSLAGGETEAFF. The CDR3 DNA follows: TGCGCCAGCAGCTTGGCGGGAGGGGAGACTGAAGCTTTCTTT.

The rearrangement joins TRBV28 to TRBJ1-5; a weak D match, TRBD1 (6 bases). The germline CDR1 and CDR2 sequences are MDHEN and SYDVKM. The V and J ends lost 6 bases and 7 bases respectively, with 19 bases between them. This CDR3 is 15 amino acids long. CDR3 sequence (DNA): TGTGCCAGCAGGATAGGGGGGGGCTTAGAGCAGCCCCAGCATTTT. Its translation: CASRIGGGLEQPQHF.

The chain employs TRBV4-1 and TRBJ1-2; D is unclear. Germline-derived CDR1 and CDR2 are MGHRA and YSYEKL. The V end lost 1 base, the J end lost 5 bases, and 11 bases lay between the germline ends. This CDR3 comprises 14 residues. CDR3: CASSQVFGAYGYTF. The CDR3 nucleotides read TGCGCCAGCAGCCAAGTATTCGGAGCTTATGGCTACACCTTC.